A selection of T cell receptor beta chains follows, all from one sample in a study of T cells expressing NK-cell markers. TCRdb re-analyzed the 5' RACE reads; it lists each CDR3 protein once, without DNA. With about 550,000 distinct CDR3 sequences in the sample, the ten largest clones hold about 3.6%. The sample consisted of blood T cells: a sorted CD56 or NKG2C T cell subset, CD4+ or CD8+ T cells, or bulk PBMC T cells (not recorded which). The source of these receptors is a man between 18 and 29 years old in good health. CDR3s include the opening cysteine and the closing phenylalanine or tryptophan. Fields, in order: V gene, J gene, CDR3 protein.

>TRBV24-1|TRBJ2-1
CATSDFRELGNEQFF
>TRBV9|TRBJ2-1
CASSVAGLASVLVDEQFF
>TRBV4-3|TRBJ2-1
CASSRTPAYNEQFF
>TRBV20-1|TRBJ2-4
CSARKEGANIQYF
>TRBV11-2|TRBJ2-2
CASSLEPGGYTGELFF
>TRBV7-6|TRBJ2-1
CASSALAWDEQFF
>TRBV5-1|TRBJ1-6
CASSLAQNNSPLHF
>TRBV10-3|TRBJ2-3
CAISESDGFTDTQYF
>TRBV10-3|TRBJ1-2
CAISESKPSRNGYTF
>TRBV15|TRBJ2-5
CATSSELAGARETQYF
>TRBV10-3|TRBJ2-1
CAISDQREGSYNEQFF
>TRBV28|TRBJ1-1
CASRGDRGRAEAFF